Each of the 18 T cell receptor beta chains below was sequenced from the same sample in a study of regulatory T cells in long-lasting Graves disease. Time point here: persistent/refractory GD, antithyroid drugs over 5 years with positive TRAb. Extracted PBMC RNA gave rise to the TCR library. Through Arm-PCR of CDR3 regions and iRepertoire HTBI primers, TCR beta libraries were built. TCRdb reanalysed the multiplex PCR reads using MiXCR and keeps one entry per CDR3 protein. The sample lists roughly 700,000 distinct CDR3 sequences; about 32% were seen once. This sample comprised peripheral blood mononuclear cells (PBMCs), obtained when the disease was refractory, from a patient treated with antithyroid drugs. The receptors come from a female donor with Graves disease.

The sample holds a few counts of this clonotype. In nucleotides, the CDR3 is TGTGCCAGCAGCTTCCCGGGACAGGGAGGAGCAGTAGCGTTCTTC. It translates to CASSFPGQGGAVAFF. The chain carries TRBV11-2 and TRBJ2-1; 9 nucleotides align to TRBD1. The germline V gene encodes CDR1 SGHAT and CDR2 FQNNGV. The V and J ends lost 3 bases and 15 bases, in that order; junction bases with no gene match: 15. This CDR3 is 15 amino acids long.

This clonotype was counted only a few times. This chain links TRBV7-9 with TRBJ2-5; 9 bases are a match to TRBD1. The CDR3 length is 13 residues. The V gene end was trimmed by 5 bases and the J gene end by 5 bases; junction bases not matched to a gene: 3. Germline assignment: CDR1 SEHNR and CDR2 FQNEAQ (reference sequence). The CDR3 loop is CASSTDRGETQYF. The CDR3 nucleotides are TGTGCCAGCAGCACTGACAGGGGGGAGACCCAGTACTTC.

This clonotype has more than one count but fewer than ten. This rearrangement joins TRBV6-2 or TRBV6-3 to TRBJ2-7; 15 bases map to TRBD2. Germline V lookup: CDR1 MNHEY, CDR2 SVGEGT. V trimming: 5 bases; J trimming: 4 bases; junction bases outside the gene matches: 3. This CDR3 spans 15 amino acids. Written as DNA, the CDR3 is TGTGCCAGCAGTGGGGGACTAGCGGGAGGATACGAGCAGTACTTC. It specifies CASSGGLAGGYEQYF.

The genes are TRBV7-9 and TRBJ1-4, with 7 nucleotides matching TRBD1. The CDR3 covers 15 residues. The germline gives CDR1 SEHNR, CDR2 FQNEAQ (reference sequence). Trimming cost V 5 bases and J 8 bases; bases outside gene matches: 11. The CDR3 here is CASSTTGKSREKLFF. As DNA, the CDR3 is TGTGCCAGCAGCACGACAGGGAAATCACGCGAAAAACTGTTTTTT.

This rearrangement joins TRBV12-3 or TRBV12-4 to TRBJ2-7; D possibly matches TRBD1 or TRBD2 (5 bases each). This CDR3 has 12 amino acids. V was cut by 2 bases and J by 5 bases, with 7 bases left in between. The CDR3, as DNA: TGTGCCAGCAGTTTACTGGGGGACGAGCAGTACTTC. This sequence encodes CASSLLGDEQYF.

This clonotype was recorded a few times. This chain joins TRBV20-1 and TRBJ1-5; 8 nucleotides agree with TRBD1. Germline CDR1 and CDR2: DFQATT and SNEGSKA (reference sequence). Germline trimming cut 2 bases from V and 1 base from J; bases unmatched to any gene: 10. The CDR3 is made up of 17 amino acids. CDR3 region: CSARSRTGKRSNQPQHF. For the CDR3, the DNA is TGCAGTGCTAGATCCCGGACAGGGAAAAGGAGCAATCAGCCCCAGCATTTT.

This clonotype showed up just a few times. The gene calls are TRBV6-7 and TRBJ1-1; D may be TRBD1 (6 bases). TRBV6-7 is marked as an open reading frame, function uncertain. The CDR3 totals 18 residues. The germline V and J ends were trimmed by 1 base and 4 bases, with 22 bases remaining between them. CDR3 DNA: TGTGCCAGCAGTTACTTCATACCCAGGACAGACCTAGCCACTGAAGCTTTCTTT. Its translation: CASSYFIPRTDLATEAFF.

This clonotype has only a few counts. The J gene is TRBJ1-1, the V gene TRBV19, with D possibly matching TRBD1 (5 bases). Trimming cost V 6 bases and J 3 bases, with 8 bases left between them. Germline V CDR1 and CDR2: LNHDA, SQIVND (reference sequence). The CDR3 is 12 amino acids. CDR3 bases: TGTGCCAGTAGGGGGGGGTACACTGAAGCTTTCTTT. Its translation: CASRGGYTEAFF.

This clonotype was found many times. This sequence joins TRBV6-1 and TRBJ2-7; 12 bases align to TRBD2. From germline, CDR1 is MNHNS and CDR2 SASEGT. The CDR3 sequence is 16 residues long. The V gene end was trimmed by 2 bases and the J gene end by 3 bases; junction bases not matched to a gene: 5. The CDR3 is CASSEPPGLAGYEQYF. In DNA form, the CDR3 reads TGTGCCAGCAGTGAACCGCCGGGACTAGCGGGCTACGAGCAGTACTTC.

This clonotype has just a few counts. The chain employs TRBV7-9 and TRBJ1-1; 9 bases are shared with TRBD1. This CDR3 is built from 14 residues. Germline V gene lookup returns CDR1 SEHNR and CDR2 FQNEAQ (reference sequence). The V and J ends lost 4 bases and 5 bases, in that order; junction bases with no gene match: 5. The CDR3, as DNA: TGTGCCAGCAGCTGGACAGGGGAAGCAACTGAAGCTTTCTTT. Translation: CASSWTGEATEAFF.

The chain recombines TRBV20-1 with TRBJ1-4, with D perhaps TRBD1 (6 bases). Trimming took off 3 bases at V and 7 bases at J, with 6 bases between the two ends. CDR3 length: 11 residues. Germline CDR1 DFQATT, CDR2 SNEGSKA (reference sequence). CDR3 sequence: CSASRGEKLFF. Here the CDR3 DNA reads TGCAGTGCTAGCAGGGGTGAAAAACTGTTTTTT.

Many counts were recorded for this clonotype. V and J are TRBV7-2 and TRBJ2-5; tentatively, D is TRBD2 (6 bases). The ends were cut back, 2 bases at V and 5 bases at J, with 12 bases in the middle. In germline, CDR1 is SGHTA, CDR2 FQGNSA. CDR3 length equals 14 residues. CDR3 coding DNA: TGTGCCAGCAGCTTATGGGGGGACTGGGAGACCCAGTACTTC. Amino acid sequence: CASSLWGDWETQYF.

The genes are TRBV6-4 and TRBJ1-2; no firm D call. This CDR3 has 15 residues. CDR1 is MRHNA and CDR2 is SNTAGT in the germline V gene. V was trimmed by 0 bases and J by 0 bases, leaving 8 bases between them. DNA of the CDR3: TGTGCCAGCAGTGACTCACCCAGAGCTAACTATGGCTACACCTTC. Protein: CASSDSPRANYGYTF.

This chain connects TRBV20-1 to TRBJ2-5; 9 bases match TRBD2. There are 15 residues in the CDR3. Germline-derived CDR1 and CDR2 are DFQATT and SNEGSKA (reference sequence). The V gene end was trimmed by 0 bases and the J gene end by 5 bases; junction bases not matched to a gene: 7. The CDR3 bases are TGCAGTGCTAGAGATACGAGCGGGAGGATGGAGACCCAGTACTTC. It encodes CSARDTSGRMETQYF.

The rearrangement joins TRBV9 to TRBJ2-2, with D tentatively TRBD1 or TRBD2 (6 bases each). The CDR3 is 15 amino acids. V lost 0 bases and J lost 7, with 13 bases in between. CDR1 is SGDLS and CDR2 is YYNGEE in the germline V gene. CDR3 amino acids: CASSVAPGAGGELFF. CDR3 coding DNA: TGTGCCAGCAGCGTAGCCCCGGGGGCGGGCGGGGAGCTGTTTTTT. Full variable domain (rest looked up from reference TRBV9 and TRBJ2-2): DSGVTQTPKHLITATGQRVTLRCSPRSGDLSVYWYQQSLDQGLQFLIQYYNGEERAKGNILERFSAQQFPDLHSELNLSSLELGDSALYFCASSVAPGAGGELFFGEGSRLTVL.

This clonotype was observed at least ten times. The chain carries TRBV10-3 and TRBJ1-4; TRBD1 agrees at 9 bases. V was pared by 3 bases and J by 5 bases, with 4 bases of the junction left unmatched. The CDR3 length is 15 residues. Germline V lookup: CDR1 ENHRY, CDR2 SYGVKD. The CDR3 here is CAISERGTGNEKLFF. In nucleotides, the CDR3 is TGTGCCATCAGTGAACGTGGGACAGGGAATGAAAAACTGTTTTTT.

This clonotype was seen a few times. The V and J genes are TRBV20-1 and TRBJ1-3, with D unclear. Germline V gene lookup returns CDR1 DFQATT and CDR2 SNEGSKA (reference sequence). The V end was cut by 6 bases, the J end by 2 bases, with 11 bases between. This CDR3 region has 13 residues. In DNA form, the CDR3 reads TGCAGTGCCCCAGACTTAACTGGAAACACCATATATTTT. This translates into CSAPDLTGNTIYF.

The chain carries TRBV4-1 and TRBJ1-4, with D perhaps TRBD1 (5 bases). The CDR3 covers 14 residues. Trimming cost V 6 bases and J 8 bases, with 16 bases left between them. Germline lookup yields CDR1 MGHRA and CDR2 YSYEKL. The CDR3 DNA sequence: TGCGCCAGCAGTCGTCGGGGGGGGGAGGAAAAACTGTTTTTT. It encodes CASSRRGGEEKLFF.